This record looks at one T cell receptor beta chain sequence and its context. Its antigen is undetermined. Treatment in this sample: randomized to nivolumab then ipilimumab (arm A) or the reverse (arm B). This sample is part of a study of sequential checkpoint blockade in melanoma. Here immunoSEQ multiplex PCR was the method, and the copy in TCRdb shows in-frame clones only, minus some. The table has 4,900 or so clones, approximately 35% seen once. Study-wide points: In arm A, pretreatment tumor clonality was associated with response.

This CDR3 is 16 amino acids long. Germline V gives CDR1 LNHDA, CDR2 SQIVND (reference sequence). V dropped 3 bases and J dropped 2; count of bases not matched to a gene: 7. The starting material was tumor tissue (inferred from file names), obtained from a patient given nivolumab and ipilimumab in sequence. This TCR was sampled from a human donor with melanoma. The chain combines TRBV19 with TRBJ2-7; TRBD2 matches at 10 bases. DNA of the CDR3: TGTGCCAGTAGTATGGGTCTAGCGGGAGCGCCCTACGAGCAGTACTTC. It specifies CASSMGLAGAPYEQYF.